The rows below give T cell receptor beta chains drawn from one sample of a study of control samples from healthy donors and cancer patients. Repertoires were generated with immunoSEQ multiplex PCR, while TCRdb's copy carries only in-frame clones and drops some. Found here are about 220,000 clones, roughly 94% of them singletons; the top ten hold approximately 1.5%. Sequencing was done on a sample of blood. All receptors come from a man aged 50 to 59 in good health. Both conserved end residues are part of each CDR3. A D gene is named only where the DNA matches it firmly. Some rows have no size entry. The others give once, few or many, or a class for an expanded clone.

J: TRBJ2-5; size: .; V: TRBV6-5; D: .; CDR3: CASSYSGTTQETQYF; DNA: TGTGCCAGCAGTTACTCAGGGACCACTCAAGAGACCCAGTACTTC
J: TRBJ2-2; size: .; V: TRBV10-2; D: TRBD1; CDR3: CASSYDRGFPGELFF; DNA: TGCGCCAGCAGCTATGACAGGGGATTCCCCGGGGAGCTGTTTTTT
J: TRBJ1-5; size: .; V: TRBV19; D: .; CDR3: CASSTPTEVYSNQPQHF; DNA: TGTGCCAGTAGTACCCCCACCGAAGTTTATAGCAATCAGCCCCAGCATTTT
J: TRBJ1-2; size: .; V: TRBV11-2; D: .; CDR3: CASSSKPSGYTF; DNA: TGTGCCAGCAGCTCCAAGCCTTCTGGCTACACCTTC
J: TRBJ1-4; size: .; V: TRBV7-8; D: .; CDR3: CASSPLASGYEKLFF; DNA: TGTGCCAGCAGTCCCCTCGCCAGTGGATACGAAAAACTGTTTTTT
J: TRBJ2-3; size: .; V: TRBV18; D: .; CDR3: CASSSDGYVTDTQYF; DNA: TGTGCCAGCTCTTCAGACGGATATGTCACAGATACGCAGTATTTT
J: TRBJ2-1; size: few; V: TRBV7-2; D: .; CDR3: CASSPKPDYRHNEQFF; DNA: TGTGCCAGCAGCCCAAAGCCAGACTACCGACACAATGAGCAGTTCTTC
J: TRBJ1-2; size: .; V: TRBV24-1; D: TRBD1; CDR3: CATSRTGANYGYTF; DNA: TGTGCCACCAGTCGGACAGGGGCGAACTATGGCTACACCTTC
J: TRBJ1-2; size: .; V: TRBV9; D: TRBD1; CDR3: CASARDRGRYTF; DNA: TGTGCCAGCGCCCGGGACAGGGGCAGATACACCTTC
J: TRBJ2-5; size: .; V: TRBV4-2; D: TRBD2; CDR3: CASRPSGGNQETQYF; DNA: TGTGCCAGCAGACCTAGCGGGGGGAATCAAGAGACCCAGTACTTC
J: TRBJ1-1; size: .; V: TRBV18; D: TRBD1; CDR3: CASSPSGQGSSGTEAFF; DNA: TGTGCCAGCTCACCCTCGGGACAGGGGAGTAGTGGGACTGAAGCTTTCTTT
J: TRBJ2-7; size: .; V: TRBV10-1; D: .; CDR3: CASSESGSYEQYF; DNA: TGCGCCAGCAGTGAGTCCGGCTCCTACGAGCAGTACTTC
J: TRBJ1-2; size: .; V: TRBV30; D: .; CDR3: CAWRIRGGNYGYTF; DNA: TGTGCCTGGAGAATCCGGGGCGGAAACTATGGCTACACCTTC
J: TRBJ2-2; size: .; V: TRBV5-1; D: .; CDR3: CASSFSQVGGDGELFF; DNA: TGCGCCAGCAGCTTCTCGCAGGTGGGAGGTGACGGGGAGCTGTTTTTT
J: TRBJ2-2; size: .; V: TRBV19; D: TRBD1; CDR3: CASGQGVSTGELFF; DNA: TGTGCCAGTGGACAGGGAGTTAGCACCGGGGAGCTGTTTTTT
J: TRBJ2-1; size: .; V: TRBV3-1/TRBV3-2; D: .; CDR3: CASSQVQAGNNEQFF; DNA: TGTGCCAGCAGCCAAGTCCAAGCGGGTAACAATGAGCAGTTCTTC
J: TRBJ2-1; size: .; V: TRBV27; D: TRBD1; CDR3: CASSPTWTGGHEQFF; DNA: TGTGCCAGCAGTCCCACCTGGACAGGGGGCCATGAGCAGTTCTTC
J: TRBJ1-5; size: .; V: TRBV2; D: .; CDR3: CASSVGANQPQHF; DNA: TGTGCCAGCAGTGTGGGAGCCAATCAGCCCCAGCATTTT
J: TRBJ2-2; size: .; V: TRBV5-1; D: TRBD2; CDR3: CASSPGGVTGELFF; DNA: TGCGCCAGCTCGCCGGGGGGGGTCACCGGGGAGCTGTTTTTT
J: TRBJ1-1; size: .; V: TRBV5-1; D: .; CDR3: CASSILQSMNTEAFF; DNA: TGCGCCAGCAGCATACTACAGAGCATGAACACTGAAGCTTTCTTT